This section outlines one T cell receptor (beta chain) sequence together with its context. Antigen specificity is unknown. Germline V gives CDR1 MNHNS, CDR2 SASEGT. This CDR3 has 14 amino acids. V was pared by 4 bases and J by 0 bases, with 2 bases of the junction left unmatched. The TCRbeta library was prepared with unique molecular identifiers. TCRdb re-called the PCR reads through MiXCR, storing one row per CDR3 protein. This table holds about 580,000 distinct CDR3 sequences, 23% found once. This record comes from a study of T-cell reconstitution after alpha-beta-depleted transplantation in children. Study observations and caveats: Where some patients showed high TCRbeta diversity at day 60, it came from recipient T cells and thymic progenitors that had survived.

The sequencing used PBMCs, mostly from graft donor cells, collected 360 days after TCRalphabeta/CD19-depleted stem cell transplant. This chain connects TRBV6-1 to TRBJ1-1; 7 bases map to TRBD1. This receptor was identified in a boy under three years old who had a stem cell transplant for acute myeloid leukemia, so the T cells may come from the graft donor. CDR3 amino acids: CASSVDRLNTEAFF. The CDR3 DNA reads as TGTGCCAGCAGTGTGGACAGGTTGAACACTGAAGCTTTCTTT.